This passage covers 4 T cell receptor beta chains from one sample sequenced in a study of T cell therapy after organ transplantation. The antigens of these receptors remain unknown. Time point specified: 4-8 weeks after completion of therapy. Sequencing was performed with immunoSEQ multiplex PCR; in TCRdb, only in-frame clones are kept and a portion is missing. Here the sample spans 15,000 to 20,000 clones, roughly four fifths being singletons. The sample was CD8+ T cells from blood, taken after autologous CMV-specific T cell therapy. These receptors were taken from a human patient who had received a solid organ transplant and had CMV disease. Some T cells could come from the graft donor.

The V gene is TRBV5-6, the J gene TRBJ2-1, with D unclear. Trimming took off 4 bases at V and 7 bases at J, with 15 bases between the two ends. CDR1 is SGHDT and CDR2 is YYEEEE in the germline V gene. The CDR3 contains 14 residues. The CDR3 loop is CASSLGSSPNEQFF. The CDR3 DNA sequence: TGTGCCAGCAGCCTTGGGTCCAGCCCTAATGAGCAGTTCTTC.

This clone turned up a few times. The gene calls are TRBV2 and TRBJ1-1, with D hard to call. CDR1 SNHLY and CDR2 FYNNEI come from the germline V gene. The CDR3 length is 14 residues. V lost 4 bases and J 3 bases, leaving 12 bases between the germline ends. In DNA form, the CDR3 reads TGTGCCAGCAGTGGCGAGCCTAGGGACACTGAAGCTTTCTTT. This encodes CASSGEPRDTEAFF. Complete variable domain (other parts from reference TRBV2 and TRBJ1-1): EPEVTQTPSHQVTQMGQEVILRCVPISNHLYFYWYRQILGQKVEFLVSFYNNEISEKSEIFDDQFSVERPDGSNFTLKIRSTKLEDSAMYFCASSGEPRDTEAFFGQGTRLTVV.

This chain uses TRBV5-6 with TRBJ1-2, with a tentative D call TRBD1 (6 bases). The CDR3 is 16 residues long. The germline CDR1 and CDR2 sequences are SGHDT and YYEEEE. V was pared by 5 bases and J by 3 bases, with 20 bases between. The DNA of the CDR3 is TGTGCCAGCAGGCCCTACCCGGGTACAGGGCACTATGGCTACACCTTC. It specifies CASRPYPGTGHYGYTF.

In regard to this clone: The same CDR3 is also encoded by other DNA sequences in this sample. The chain couples TRBV6-5 to TRBJ2-2; D is uncertain. Germline values: CDR1 MNHEY, CDR2 SVGAGI. The germline V and J ends were trimmed by 2 bases and 6 bases, with 1 base remaining between them. The CDR3 totals 11 residues. The CDR3 nucleotides are TGTGCCAGCAGTTACCCCGGGGAGCTGTTTTTT. Translating it yields CASSYPGELFF.